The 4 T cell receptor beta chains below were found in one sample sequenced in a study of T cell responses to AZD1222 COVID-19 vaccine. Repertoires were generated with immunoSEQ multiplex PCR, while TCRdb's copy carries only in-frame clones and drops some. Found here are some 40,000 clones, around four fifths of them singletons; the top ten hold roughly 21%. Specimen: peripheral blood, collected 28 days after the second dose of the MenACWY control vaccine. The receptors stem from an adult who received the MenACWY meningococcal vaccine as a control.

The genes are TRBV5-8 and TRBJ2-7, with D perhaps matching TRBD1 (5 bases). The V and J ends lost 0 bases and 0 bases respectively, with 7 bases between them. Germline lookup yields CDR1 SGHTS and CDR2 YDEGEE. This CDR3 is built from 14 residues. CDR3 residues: CASSLVTGSYEQYV. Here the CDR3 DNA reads TGTGCCAGCAGCTTGGTAACAGGCTCCTACGAGCAGTACGTC.

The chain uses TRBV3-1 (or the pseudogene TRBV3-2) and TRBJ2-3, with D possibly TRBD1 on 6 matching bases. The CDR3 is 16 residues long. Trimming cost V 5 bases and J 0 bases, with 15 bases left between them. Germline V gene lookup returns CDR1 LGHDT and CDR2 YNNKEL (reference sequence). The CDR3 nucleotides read TGTGCCAGCAGCAATTTCGCAGGGGTGAGCACAGATACGCAGTATTTT. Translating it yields CASSNFAGVSTDTQYF.

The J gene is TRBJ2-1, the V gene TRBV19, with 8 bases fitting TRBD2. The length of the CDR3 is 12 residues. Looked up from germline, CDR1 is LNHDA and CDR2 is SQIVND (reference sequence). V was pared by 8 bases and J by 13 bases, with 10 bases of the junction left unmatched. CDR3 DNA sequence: TGTGCCAGTGGCGGGGGGAAGGGAGGACAGTTCTTC. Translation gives CASGGGKGGQFF. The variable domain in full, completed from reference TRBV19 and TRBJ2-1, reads DGGITQSPKYLFRKEGQNVTLSCEQNLNHDAMYWYRQDPGQGLRLIYYSQIVNDFQKGDIAEGYSVSREKKESFPLTVTSAQKNPTAFYLCASGGGKGGQFFGPGTRLTVL.

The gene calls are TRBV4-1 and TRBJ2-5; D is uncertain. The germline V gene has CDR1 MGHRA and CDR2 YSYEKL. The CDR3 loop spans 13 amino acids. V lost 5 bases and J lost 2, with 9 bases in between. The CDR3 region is CASSSSRQETQYF. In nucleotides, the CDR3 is TGCGCCAGCAGCTCTTCCCGACAAGAGACCCAGTACTTC.